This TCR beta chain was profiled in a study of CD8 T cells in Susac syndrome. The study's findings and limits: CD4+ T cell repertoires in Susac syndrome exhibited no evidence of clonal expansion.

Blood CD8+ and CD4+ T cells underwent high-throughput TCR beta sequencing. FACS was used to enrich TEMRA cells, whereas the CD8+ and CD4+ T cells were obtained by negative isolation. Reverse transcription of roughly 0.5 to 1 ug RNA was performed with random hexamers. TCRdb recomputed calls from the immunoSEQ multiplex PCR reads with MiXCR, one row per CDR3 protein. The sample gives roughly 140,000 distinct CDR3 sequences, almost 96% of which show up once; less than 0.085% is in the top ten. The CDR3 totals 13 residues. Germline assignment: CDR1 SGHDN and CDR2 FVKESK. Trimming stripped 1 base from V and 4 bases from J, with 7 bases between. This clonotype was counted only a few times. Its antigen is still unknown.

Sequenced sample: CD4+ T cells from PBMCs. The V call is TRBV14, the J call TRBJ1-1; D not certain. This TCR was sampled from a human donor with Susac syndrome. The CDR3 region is CASSQGRSTEAFF. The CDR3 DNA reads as TGTGCCAGCAGCCAAGGTAGGAGCACTGAAGCTTTCTTT. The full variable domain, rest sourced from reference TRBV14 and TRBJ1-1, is EAGVTQFPSHSVIEKGQTVTLRCDPISGHDNLYWYRRVMGKEIKFLLHFVKESKQDESGMPNNRFLAERTGGTYSTLKVQPAELEDSGVYFCASSQGRSTEAFFGQGTRLTVV.